One sample yielded the 27 T cell receptor beta chains listed below, sequenced in a study of CD8 T cells in Susac syndrome (dated by TCRdb to the late 2010s). The library was prepared using the immunoSEQ multiplex PCR assay. RNA was extracted with the RNeasy kit and about 0.5 to 1 ug was reverse transcribed using random hexamers. Clones were called with MiXCR by TCRdb after fastp trimmed the public reads at Q25, and only in-frame beta chains were retained. Rows with a matching CDR3 protein are joined into one entry that keeps the most common DNA and genes. This sample has roughly 150,000 distinct CDR3 sequences in its table, and approximately 95% of those were observed once. The top ten clonotypes cover over 0.15% of the sample. The sequencing sample was made of CD8+ T cells from PBMCs. These receptors all come from a human donor with Susac syndrome.

The chain employs TRBV4-1 and TRBJ2-1; 7 bases map to TRBD1. The CDR3 runs to 15 residues. After removal of 0 bases from V and 6 bases from J, the junction contained 5 bases not matched to a gene. CDR1 and CDR2 from the germline V gene are MGHRA and YSYEKL. DNA for the CDR3: TGCGCCAGCAGCCAAGAGACGGGGACAGCCAATGAGCAGTTCTTC. Its protein product is CASSQETGTANEQFF.

The V and J genes are TRBV12-3 or TRBV12-4 and TRBJ1-5, with a weak D call TRBD1 (5 bases). The germline V and J ends were trimmed by 1 base and 4 bases, with 14 bases remaining between them. CDR3 size: 16 residues. CDR3 in amino acids: CASSLGEGRGNQPQHF. The CDR3 DNA sequence: TGTGCCAGCAGTTTAGGCGAGGGACGAGGAAATCAGCCCCAGCATTTT.

The CDR3, as DNA: TGTGCCAGCGGTCTGCCTTGGGAGCAGTACTTC. Amino acids: CASGLPWEQYF. The V call is TRBV12-3 or TRBV12-4, the J call TRBJ2-7; D unresolved. Trimming removed 8 bases at V and 7 bases at J, with 12 bases between. The CDR3 contains 11 residues.

The chain is built from TRBV9 and TRBJ2-3; 11 nucleotides line up with TRBD2. The length of the CDR3 is 16 residues. With V trimmed by 4 bases and J by 7 bases, 11 bases remained unmatched. Germline values: CDR1 SGDLS, CDR2 YYNGEE. DNA of the CDR3: TGTGCCAGCAGCAGAACGACTAGCGGGAATGCTTATACGCAGTATTTT. Encoded protein: CASSRTTSGNAYTQYF.

V gene TRBV30 combines with J gene TRBJ1-2; D may be TRBD1 (6 bases). The V gene lost 4 bases and the J gene lost 5 bases, with 26 bases spanning the gap. Per germline, CDR1 GTSNPN and CDR2 SVGIG (reference sequence). The CDR3 consists of 17 residues. Written as DNA, the CDR3 is TGTGCCTGGATGGTTTATAGTGTCCAGGGGCCTATGTATGGCTACACCTTC. Protein product: CAWMVYSVQGPMYGYTF.

This chain uses TRBV11-2 with TRBJ2-3, with D unresolved. This CDR3 has 16 amino acids. Trimming took off 0 bases at V and 3 bases at J, with 13 bases between the two ends. The germline V gene has CDR1 SGHAT and CDR2 FQNNGV. The CDR3 DNA reads as TGTGCCAGCAGCTTAGAAGGCGGAGTAGGTACAGATACGCAGTATTTT. Residues: CASSLEGGVGTDTQYF.

The chain has TRBV9 and TRBJ2-1; D might be TRBD2 (6 bases). Looked up from germline, CDR1 is SGDLS and CDR2 is YYNGEE. V lost 4 bases to trimming and J lost 2 bases, with 13 bases between them. CDR3 length: 15 amino acids. In nucleotides, the CDR3 is TGTGCCAGCAGCACGATGGGAGGTGCCTACAATGAGCAGTTCTTC. Translating it yields CASSTMGGAYNEQFF.

This clonotype showed up just once. The CDR3 sequence: CASSPPNFRPYGYTF. In DNA, the CDR3 is TGTGCCAGCTCACCACCGAACTTTCGACCTTATGGCTACACCTTC. This chain joins TRBV18 and TRBJ1-2; D not certain. CDR1 and CDR2 from the germline V gene are KGHSH and LQKENI. This CDR3 has 15 amino acids. Trimming cost V 0 bases and J 5 bases, with 13 bases left between them.

The J gene is TRBJ2-3, the V gene TRBV15; the D is unclear. CDR1 is LNHNV, CDR2 YYDKDF, per germline (reference sequence). Trimming removed 3 bases at V and 3 bases at J, with 4 bases between. This CDR3 has 12 amino acids. The DNA for the CDR3 is TGTGCCACCAGCAGTGGGACAGATACGCAGTATTTT. This encodes CATSSGTDTQYF.

A single count supports this clonotype. The CDR3 DNA is TGTGCCAGCAGTTTAGCAGGGCTGGACACTGAAGCTTTCTTT. Translated, it gives CASSLAGLDTEAFF. This chain joins TRBV27 and TRBJ1-1; D may be TRBD1 (5 bases). CDR1 is MNHEY, CDR2 SMNVEV, per germline (reference sequence). The CDR3 has 14 residues. V dropped 2 bases and J dropped 3 bases, with 10 bases sitting between them.

The V call is TRBV3-1, the J call TRBJ2-5, with D possibly called TRBD1 or TRBD2 (5 bases each). Germline-derived CDR1 and CDR2 are LGHDT and YNNKEL (reference sequence). V shed 0 bases and J shed 4 bases, with 18 bases lying between them. This CDR3 is built from 17 residues. The chain's CDR3 is CASSQDWTGRPVETQYF. The DNA for the CDR3 is TGTGCCAGCAGCCAAGATTGGACGGGACGGCCTGTAGAGACCCAGTACTTC.

V is TRBV19 and J is TRBJ2-7; D is possibly TRBD1 (6 bases). The CDR3 covers 12 residues. Germline values: CDR1 LNHDA, CDR2 SQIVND (reference sequence). V lost 8 bases, J lost 3 bases, and 11 bases lay in between. The CDR3 loop is CASSGTHYEQYF. DNA for the CDR3: TGTGCCAGTTCCGGGACACACTACGAGCAGTACTTC. The whole variable domain, remainder taken from reference TRBV19 and TRBJ2-7, is DGGITQSPKYLFRKEGQNVTLSCEQNLNHDAMYWYRQDPGQGLRLIYYSQIVNDFQKGDIAEGYSVSREKKESFPLTVTSAQKNPTAFYLCASSGTHYEQYFGPGTRLTVT.

CDR3 coding DNA: TGTGCCAGCAGCGCCGACCTAGCAGAAGCTAGCACAGATACGCAGTATTTT. It codes for CASSADLAEASTDTQYF. V gene TRBV9 combines with J gene TRBJ2-3, with D maybe TRBD2 (5 bases). Germline CDR1 and CDR2: SGDLS and YYNGEE. V was clipped by 3 bases and J by 0 bases, with 17 bases between them. The CDR3 has 17 residues.

The chain links TRBV20-1 to TRBJ2-7; D not resolved. CDR3 size: 13 residues. Germline CDR1 DFQATT, CDR2 SNEGSKA (reference sequence). Between the trimmed V and J ends, which lost 1 base and 2 bases, there was a span of 9 bases. For the CDR3, the DNA is TGCAGTGCTAGAGTAGACGCCACCTACGAGCAGTACTTC. The encoded protein is CSARVDATYEQYF.

The chain employs TRBV7-9 and TRBJ1-2; D unresolved. The CDR3 covers 16 residues. Trimming shortened V by 5 bases and J by 7 bases, and 23 bases separated the two germline ends. Germline CDR1 and CDR2: SEHNR and FQNEAQ (reference sequence). The CDR3 nucleotides read TGTGCCAGCAGCCATCGAATGACGGAACAGTCCAGTGGCTACACCTTC. This gives the protein CASSHRMTEQSSGYTF.

The chain links TRBV29-1 to TRBJ2-1; 11 bases map to TRBD2. The CDR3 runs 16 residues. V gave up 1 base and J gave up 5 bases; unmatched junction bases: 7. Germline assignment: CDR1 SQVTM and CDR2 ANQGSEA. CDR3 coding DNA: TGCAGCGTTGAAGGCGGGGGGACTAGCGGACACAATGAGCAGTTCTTC. This gives the protein CSVEGGGTSGHNEQFF.

The chain couples TRBV9 to TRBJ2-3, with no clear D. Germline CDR1 is SGDLS and CDR2 is YYNGEE. Trimming took off 2 bases at V and 2 bases at J, with 15 bases between the two ends. The CDR3 loop spans 16 amino acids. DNA for the CDR3: TGTGCCAGCAGCGTCGCCTCTAGATCCTACACAGATACGCAGTATTTT. This translates into CASSVASRSYTDTQYF.

The chain joins TRBV5-1 to TRBJ2-5; a weak D match, TRBD2 (6 bases). The CDR3 has 14 amino acids. The V end was cut by 3 bases, the J end by 1 base, with 10 bases between. Germline V gives CDR1 SGHRS, CDR2 YFSETQ. CDR3 DNA: TGCGCCAGCAGCTGGACCGGGAGCCAAGAGACCCAGTACTTC. This encodes CASSWTGSQETQYF.

The rearrangement joins TRBV13 to TRBJ1-1, with D uncertain. V was trimmed by 1 base and J by 4 bases, leaving 7 bases between them. Germline assignment: CDR1 PRHDT and CDR2 FYEKMQ (reference sequence). There are 13 residues in the CDR3. CDR3 nucleotides: TGTGCCAGCAGCTTAGAGTTGCGCACTGAAGCTTTCTTT. Translating gives CASSLELRTEAFF.

This clonotype was counted once. This sequence joins TRBV7-3 and TRBJ2-3; perhaps TRBD2 as D (5 bases). The CDR3 runs 15 residues. Trimming took 1 base from V and 2 from J, leaving 10 bases between them. Germline assignment: CDR1 SGHTA and CDR2 FQGTGA. CDR3 in amino acids: CASSLNGIFTDTQYF. CDR3 nucleotides: TGTGCCAGCAGCTTAAACGGGATTTTCACAGATACGCAGTATTTT.

The chain carries TRBV7-6 and TRBJ2-3; 10 bases line up with TRBD2. Germline V gene sequence: CDR1 SGHVS, CDR2 FNYEAQ. The CDR3 consists of 17 residues. Unmatched junction bases numbered 12, after V lost 5 bases and J lost 4 bases. This chain's CDR3 is CASSPLALAGEADTQYF. CDR3 nucleotides: TGTGCCAGCAGCCCTCTCGCCCTAGCGGGAGAGGCAGATACGCAGTATTTT.

CDR3 DNA: TGCGCCAGCAGCACAGGACAGGGACCCCAAGAGACCCAGTACTTC. This codes for CASSTGQGPQETQYF. The chain is built from TRBV5-1 and TRBJ2-5; 8 bases are shared with TRBD1. V shed 4 bases, J shed 1 base, and the junction held 6 bases outside the gene matches. The CDR3 runs 15 residues. Germline-derived CDR1 and CDR2 are SGHRS and YFSETQ.

A single count supports this clonotype. The chain recombines TRBV20-1 with TRBJ1-2, with D hard to call. V shed 3 bases and J shed 5 bases, with 13 bases lying between them. This CDR3 contains 13 residues. Germline CDR1 DFQATT, CDR2 SNEGSKA (reference sequence). The DNA for the CDR3 is TGCAGTGCTAGTCCTCGGCTGGAGTATGGCTACACCTTC. Residues: CSASPRLEYGYTF.

J is TRBJ2-3 and V is TRBV5-6; D might be TRBD2 (6 bases). From germline, CDR1 is SGHDT and CDR2 YYEEEE. V lost 0 bases to trimming and J lost 6 bases, with 8 bases between them. The CDR3 length is 13 residues. CDR3 nucleotides: TGTGCCAGCAGCTTGGGACTAGGGGATACGCAGTATTTT. Its protein is CASSLGLGDTQYF.

The chain uses TRBV12-3 or TRBV12-4 and TRBJ2-7; the D gene is possibly TRBD2 (6 bases). With 3 bases removed from V and 3 bases from J, the gap between germline ends came to 9 bases. CDR3 length: 13 amino acids. Written as DNA, the CDR3 is TGTGCCAGCAGTTTGAGGGAGGTCTACGAGCAGTACTTC. It codes for CASSLREVYEQYF.

This clonotype appeared a single time. The gene calls are TRBV28 and TRBJ2-7, with unresolved D. Trimming took 3 bases from V and 4 from J, leaving 13 bases between them. Germline CDR1 MDHEN, CDR2 SYDVKM. This CDR3 is built from 14 residues. CDR3: CASSLGFSDYEQYF. For the CDR3, the DNA is TGTGCCAGCAGTTTGGGTTTTTCCGATTACGAGCAGTACTTC.

This clonotype was recorded once. This sequence joins TRBV11-3 and TRBJ2-3, with unresolved D. Per the germline V gene, CDR1 is SGHNT and CDR2 is YENEEA. The germline V and J ends were trimmed by 5 bases and 2 bases, with 11 bases remaining between them. CDR3 size: 14 residues. The CDR3 nucleotides are TGTGCCAGCAGCCACGGGTCTTCCACAGATACGCAGTATTTT. It specifies CASSHGSSTDTQYF. The entire variable domain, with the rest obtained from reference TRBV11-3 and TRBJ2-3, is as follows: EAGVVQSPRYKIIEKKQPVAFWCNPISGHNTLYWYLQNLGQGPELLIRYENEEAVDDSQLPKDRFSAERLKGVDSTLKIQPAELGDSAVYLCASSHGSSTDTQYFGPGTRLTVL.